Shown below are 8 T cell receptor beta chains from a single sample sequenced in a study of control samples from healthy donors and cancer patients (dated by TCRdb to the early 2020s). Library creation used the immunoSEQ multiplex PCR assay. This is the immuneACCESS table as TCRdb keeps it, with only in-frame sequences that have V and J called. A part of the clones is gone; compared with another copy, unresolved V genes explain less than half, and the rest is unexplained. This sample lists 230,000 or so clones; roughly 94% were detected once. Of the sample, about 1.4% falls within the top ten clones. The sequencing sample was made of blood. The origin of the receptors is a man aged 50-59 years in good health.

This clone was recorded only once. The rearrangement uses TRBV5-4 and TRBJ2-1; 9 bases fit TRBD1. Germline V CDR1 and CDR2: SGHNT, YYREEE (reference sequence). The CDR3 covers 15 residues. V shed 1 base, J shed 8 bases, and the junction held 7 bases outside the gene matches. The CDR3 DNA reads as TGTGCCAGCAGCTTGTCCAGGGACAGGGCCCATGAGCAGTTCTTC. This codes for CASSLSRDRAHEQFF. The variable domain in full, completed from reference TRBV5-4 and TRBJ2-1, reads ETGVTQSPTHLIKTRGQQVTLRCSSQSGHNTVSWYQQALGQGPQFIFQYYREEENGRGNFPPRFSGLQFPNYSSELNVNALELDDSALYLCASSLSRDRAHEQFFGPGTRLTVL.

The chain has TRBV5-1 and TRBJ2-6, with D hard to call. The CDR3 sequence is 16 residues long. V was cut by 7 bases and J by 1 base, with 15 bases left in between. CDR1 is SGHRS and CDR2 is YFSETQ in the germline V gene. This CDR3 is CASPYVAASGANVLTF. Here the CDR3 DNA reads TGCGCCAGCCCCTACGTAGCAGCTTCTGGGGCCAACGTCCTGACTTTC.

The chain joins TRBV5-1 to TRBJ2-1; 9 bases line up with TRBD2. The germline CDR1 and CDR2 sequences are SGHRS and YFSETQ. This CDR3 contains 16 residues. Trimming removed 5 bases from V and 1 base from J; junction bases left unmatched: 7. CDR3 residues: CASSFGTSRSYNEQFF. For the CDR3, the DNA is TGCGCCAGCAGTTTCGGGACTAGCCGGTCCTACAATGAGCAGTTCTTC.

This clone is a singleton in its sample. This chain joins TRBV4-3 and TRBJ2-1, with 11 bases fitting TRBD2. The germline V gene has CDR1 LGHNA and CDR2 YSLEER. V gave up 2 bases and J gave up 3 bases; unmatched junction bases: 0. The CDR3 covers 15 residues. The CDR3 is CASSQLAGGYNEQFF. CDR3 in DNA: TGCGCCAGCAGCCAACTAGCGGGGGGCTACAATGAGCAGTTCTTC.

This chain joins TRBV7-2 and TRBJ2-7; D unresolved. From germline, CDR1 is SGHTA and CDR2 FQGNSA. Trimming took 1 base from V and 6 from J, leaving 10 bases between them. The CDR3 covers 13 residues. In DNA form, the CDR3 reads TGTGCCAGCAGCTTAGAAGGTGGTTTCGAGCAGTACTTC. Amino acids: CASSLEGGFEQYF.

The CDR3 here is CATRGVGGPEAFF. Written as DNA, the CDR3 is TGTGCCACCAGGGGGGTTGGGGGCCCTGAAGCTTTCTTT. The V and J genes are TRBV24-1 and TRBJ1-1, with D perhaps TRBD1 (6 bases). Germline V gene sequence: CDR1 KGHDR, CDR2 SFDVKD. This CDR3 is 13 amino acids long. V shed 7 bases and J shed 6 bases, with 14 bases lying between them.

The chain joins TRBV19 to TRBJ1-2; tentatively, D is TRBD1 (6 bases). V lost 6 bases to trimming and J lost 5 bases, with 19 bases between them. Germline CDR1 and CDR2: LNHDA and SQIVND (reference sequence). CDR3 length: 15 residues. The CDR3 DNA is TGTGCCAGTAGCGGAGTCACGGGGGGCGTTTATGGCTACACCTTC. Translated: CASSGVTGGVYGYTF.

Written as DNA, the CDR3 is TGTGCCAGTAGTATAGTCGCAGGGACTGAAGCTTTCTTT. It yields the protein CASSIVAGTEAFF. V and J are TRBV19 and TRBJ1-1; D may be TRBD1 (5 bases). This CDR3 region has 13 residues. V shed 1 base and J shed 5 bases, with 8 bases lying between them. Germline V gene sequence: CDR1 LNHDA, CDR2 SQIVND (reference sequence).